Below, 15 T cell receptor beta chains from the same sample are listed, as sequenced in a study of shared clonotypes between healthy human individuals (dated by TCRdb to the early 2020s). Library construction relied on the immunoSEQ multiplex PCR assay. The table comes from immuneACCESS by way of TCRdb, which keeps in-frame sequences with V and J called. Part of the clones is missing from these tables; in studies checked, under half for an unresolved V gene and the rest for unknown reasons. This sample is represented by about 2.4 million clones; around nine tenths of them were singletons. The ten largest clones represent over 0.12% of the sample. Sequencing input: naive CD4+ T cells sorted from blood. The cell subset or site label, as the study defines it: CD45RA+ positively selected. Receptors originate from a young man in good health.

This chain connects TRBV7-2 to TRBJ2-7; TRBD2 matches at 7 bases. The CDR3 has 14 residues. Germline values: CDR1 SGHTA, CDR2 FQGNSA. Losses at the gene ends were 2 bases for V and 5 bases for J; bases not matched to a gene: 6. CDR3 protein: CASSLSGMVDEQYF. The DNA for the CDR3 is TGTGCCAGCAGCTTAAGCGGGATGGTCGACGAGCAGTACTTC.

The chain couples TRBV2 to TRBJ2-7; no clear D. Germline loops: CDR1 SNHLY, CDR2 FYNNEI. This CDR3 has 13 amino acids. Between the trimmed V and J ends, which lost 3 bases and 3 bases, there was a span of 9 bases. This CDR3 is CASSDDTYYEQYF. CDR3 in DNA: TGTGCCAGCAGTGACGACACTTACTACGAGCAGTACTTC.

The chain joins TRBV28 to TRBJ1-2; TRBD1 aligns across 9 bases. The trim removed 8 bases at V and 2 bases at J, leaving 3 bases unmatched. CDR1 and CDR2 (germline): MDHEN, SYDVKM. CDR3 length: 13 residues. The CDR3 DNA reads as TGTGCCAGCCACACAGGGGGCAACTATGGCTACACCTTC. Its protein is CASHTGGNYGYTF.

About this clone: Additional DNA sequences in this sample encode the identical CDR3. The V gene is TRBV15, the J gene TRBJ1-2; D remains unclear. This CDR3 spans 14 amino acids. CDR1 LNHNV and CDR2 YYDKDF come from the germline V gene (reference sequence). V was pared by 0 bases and J by 5 bases, with 10 bases between. CDR3 DNA: TGTGCCACCAGCAGAGACGCAGGAGGGTATGGCTACACCTTC. This encodes CATSRDAGGYGYTF.

V usage is TRBV7-2 and J usage is TRBJ2-3; TRBD2 aligns across 13 bases. Germline lookup yields CDR1 SGHTA and CDR2 FQGNSA. With V trimmed by 4 bases and J by 5 bases, 12 bases remained unmatched. This CDR3 comprises 18 residues. The CDR3 nucleotides read TGTGCCAGCAGCTCACCACGGACTAGCGGGAGCGTTGTAGATACGCAGTATTTT. Protein sequence: CASSSPRTSGSVVDTQYF.

The chain links TRBV5-1 to TRBJ2-5; 8 nucleotides align to TRBD1. The germline gives CDR1 SGHRS, CDR2 YFSETQ. This CDR3 region has 15 residues. The V gene end was trimmed by 0 bases and the J gene end by 0 bases; junction bases not matched to a gene: 1. The CDR3 coding sequence is TGCGCCAGCAGCTTGGCAGGGGGCCACCAAGAGACCCAGTACTTC. The encoded protein is CASSLAGGHQETQYF. Full variable domain (rest looked up from reference TRBV5-1 and TRBJ2-5): KAGVTQTPRYLIKTRGQQVTLSCSPISGHRSVSWYQQTPGQGLQFLFEYFSETQRNKGNFPGRFSGRQFSNSRSEMNVSTLELGDSALYLCASSLAGGHQETQYFGPGTRLLVL.

In this sample, this clone turned up a few times. The chain recombines TRBV29-1 with TRBJ1-4; D is perhaps TRBD1 (6 bases). Germline lookup yields CDR1 SQVTM and CDR2 ANQGSEA. The CDR3 has 12 amino acids. The germline V and J ends were trimmed by 7 bases and 3 bases, with 9 bases remaining between them. The chain's CDR3 is CSAGDPNEKLFF. Here the CDR3 DNA reads TGCAGCGCAGGGGACCCTAATGAAAAACTGTTTTTT.

The chain has TRBV30 and TRBJ1-2; possible D gene TRBD1, 5 bases. CDR3 length: 11 amino acids. Deletions cut 3 bases from V and 8 bases from J, with 10 bases between. Germline V gene data show CDR1 as GTSNPN and CDR2 as SVGIG (reference sequence). CDR3 protein: CAWRGREGYTF. CDR3 DNA sequence: TGTGCCTGGAGGGGGCGGGAAGGCTACACCTTC.

The chain carries TRBV2 and TRBJ2-1, with 13 bases that match TRBD2. The trim removed 8 bases at V and 8 bases at J, leaving 9 bases unmatched. CDR1 SNHLY and CDR2 FYNNEI come from the germline V gene. The CDR3 runs to 15 residues. DNA for the CDR3: TGTGCCAGCGCTTCCGGGACTAGCGGGAAGGATGAGCAGTTCTTC. Protein sequence: CASASGTSGKDEQFF.

Details on this clone: This CDR3 is also generated by other DNA sequences in the sample. The chain couples TRBV6-5 to TRBJ1-1; the D is unclear. The CDR3 has 14 amino acids. Trimming pared 0 bases from V and 1 base from J, leaving 6 bases between. Germline CDR1 reads MNHEY; CDR2 reads SVGAGI. CDR3 amino acids: CASSYSRQNTEAFF. The CDR3 nucleotides read TGTGCCAGCAGTTACTCAAGACAGAACACTGAAGCTTTCTTT.

The V gene is TRBV7-8, the J gene TRBJ2-1, with 9 nucleotides matching TRBD2. Losses at the gene ends were 7 bases for V and 4 bases for J; bases not matched to a gene: 8. The germline CDR1 and CDR2 sequences are SGHVS and FQNEAQ. The CDR3 runs to 15 residues. The CDR3 DNA follows: TGTGCCAGCAAGTCTGGTAGCGGGGGTTACAATGAGCAGTTCTTC. Protein product: CASKSGSGGYNEQFF.

A note on this clone: The CDR3 end shows no conserved phenylalanine or tryptophan, and so a read error is likely. Because the CDR3's place on the DNA is in doubt, the DNA is left out and the CDR3 is given as listed by TCRdb. The chain couples TRBV12-1 to TRBJ2-7; TRBD2 was called by the table and not checked on the DNA. TRBV12-1 is a known pseudogene. A total of 9 residues make up the CDR3, ends included. CDR3: CASCTSGFS.

The V gene is TRBV12-5, the J gene TRBJ2-7; D is undetermined. Germline assignment: CDR1 LGHNT and CDR2 FRNRAP. CDR3 length equals 14 residues. CDR3 protein: CAPPWAVSSYEQYF. The CDR3 DNA is TGTGCCCCCCCCTGGGCTGTCAGCTCCTACGAGCAGTACTTC.

The chain carries TRBV7-2 and TRBJ2-3; D gene uncertain. The V and J ends lost 2 bases and 1 base respectively, with 13 bases between them. Germline-derived CDR1 and CDR2 are SGHTA and FQGNSA. The CDR3 contains 16 residues. The CDR3 DNA reads as TGTGCCAGCAGCTTACTTTCGAGGTCTGGCACAGATACGCAGTATTTT. Its translation: CASSLLSRSGTDTQYF.

The table lists this clone with a few counts. Other nucleotide sequences in the sample specify the same CDR3. The rearrangement joins TRBV19 to TRBJ1-1; D unresolved. Germline V lookup: CDR1 LNHDA, CDR2 SQIVND (reference sequence). Between the trimmed V and J ends, which lost 5 bases and 1 base, there was a span of 2 bases. This CDR3 is built from 11 residues. For the CDR3, the DNA is TGTGCCAGTAGTTCGAACACTGAAGCTTTCTTT. Translation gives CASSSNTEAFF.